This entry concerns a single TCR beta chain. Its antigen is currently unknown. Donors each provided 8 to 10 milliliters of peripheral blood. Researchers report isolating at least 6 million PBMCs per sample. The data were obtained in a study of blood T cells in healthy people across ages. The study, taken as a whole, reports: Unsorted PBMCs blocked a conclusive comparison of naive and antigen-experienced cells.

Using a J-beta primer mix together with a sample-barcoded 5' primer, a second PCR was run for roughly 6 to 12 cycles. TCRdb redid the calling of the 5' RACE reads with MiXCR, one entry per CDR3 protein. The table records more than 900,000 distinct CDR3 sequences, 25% to 30% of them present only once. The germline gives CDR1 SGHKS, CDR2 YYEKEE (reference sequence). There are 13 residues in the CDR3. Trimming pared 7 bases from V and 6 bases from J, leaving 13 bases between. These data also formed part of another study, on T cells of mothers and their children. From that second work: Barcodes for each sample and 2-4 random nucleotides were added by the M1S primer used in the second PCR.

Source material: blood. The chain has TRBV5-5 and TRBJ1-4; possibly TRBD1 for D (5 bases). This receptor was identified in a woman aged 35 to 49 in good health. DNA for the CDR3: TGTGCCAGCGGGCAGTGGGGGGATGAAAAACTGTTTTTT. Amino acids: CASGQWGDEKLFF.